Following are 2 T cell receptor beta chains from one sample sequenced in a study of human T cells and chemical hapten exposure (dated by TCRdb to about 2021). Library method: RACE. Data came from a NextSeq 500. TCRdb redid the processing of the public reads, applying fastp at Q25 and MiXCR, and retained in-frame beta chains. Each CDR3 protein gets just one entry, which takes the most common genes and DNA from the rows behind it. The sample table holds about 350,000 distinct CDR3 sequences, of which under 6.5% were seen once. In total, the top ten clones hold less than 6.5% of the sample. Explained via the paper, the time point label denotes: patch test 2, 6 weeks after DPC sensitization. The intended sense of this specimen's treatment or condition label: therapeutic diphenylcyclopropenone sensitization with weekly scalp DPC. This specimen consisted of whole blood, obtained in connection with sensitization to the hapten diphenylcyclopropenone (DPC). The receptors come from a woman between 18 and 29 years old with alopecia areata. Some clones in this sample may be carry-over from other donors' samples.

This clonotype was seen a handful of times. The genes are TRBV5-5 and TRBJ2-7; D is unclear. V was pared by 5 bases and J by 7 bases, with 7 bases between. This CDR3 is built from 10 residues. CDR1 is SGHKS and CDR2 is YYEKEE in the germline V gene (reference sequence). In nucleotides, the CDR3 is TGTGCCAGCAGGGGTGTGGAGCAGTACTTC. It encodes CASRGVEQYF.

This clonotype has ten or more counts. The rearrangement joins TRBV11-2 to TRBJ1-1; D call uncertain. CDR1 and CDR2 (germline): SGHAT, FQNNGV. This CDR3 contains 13 residues. The germline V and J ends were trimmed by 1 base and 1 base, with 4 bases remaining between them. CDR3 amino acids: CASSLAENTEAFF. The CDR3 DNA is TGTGCCAGCAGCTTAGCAGAGAACACTGAAGCTTTCTTT.